This T cell receptor (beta chain) is drawn from a study of T cell responses to AZD1222 COVID-19 vaccine. Only in-frame clones appear in the TCRdb table, and some are missing; sequencing was by immunoSEQ multiplex PCR. The sample consists of some 120,000 clones, around 90% of them appearing once. Overall study findings and caveats: Only after the peak T cell response were repertoires sampled. Donors were chiefly white British, with a greater number of females, and clonal diversity was perhaps underestimated.

The CDR3 loop spans 15 amino acids. After removal of 1 base from V and 5 bases from J, the junction contained 6 bases not matched to a gene. Germline CDR1 and CDR2: SGHRS and YFSETQ. Notes on this clone: Its antigen is unknown.

The receptor was isolated from an adult in good health. The source material was peripheral blood, sampled on day 0 of AZD1222 vaccination. The gene calls are TRBV5-1 and TRBJ2-7; 10 bases agree with TRBD1. CDR3 amino acids: CASSLIGTGVHEQYF. DNA of the CDR3: TGCGCCAGCAGCTTGATTGGGACAGGGGTCCACGAGCAGTACTTC.